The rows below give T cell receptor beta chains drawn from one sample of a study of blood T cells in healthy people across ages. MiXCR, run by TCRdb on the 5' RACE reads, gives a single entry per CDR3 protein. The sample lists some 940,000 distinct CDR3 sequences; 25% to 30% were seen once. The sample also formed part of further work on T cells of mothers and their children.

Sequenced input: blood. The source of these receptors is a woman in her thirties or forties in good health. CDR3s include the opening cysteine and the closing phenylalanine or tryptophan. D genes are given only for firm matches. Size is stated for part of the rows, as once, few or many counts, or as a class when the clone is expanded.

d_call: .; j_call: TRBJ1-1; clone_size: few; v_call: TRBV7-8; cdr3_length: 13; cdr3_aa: CASSFQKNTEAFF; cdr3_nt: TGTGCCAGCAGCTTTCAGAAGAACACTGAAGCTTTCTTT
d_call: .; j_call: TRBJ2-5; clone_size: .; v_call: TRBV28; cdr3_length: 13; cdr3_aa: CASGGRAGETQYF; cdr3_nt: TGTGCCAGCGGGGGACGGGCCGGGGAGACCCAGTACTTC
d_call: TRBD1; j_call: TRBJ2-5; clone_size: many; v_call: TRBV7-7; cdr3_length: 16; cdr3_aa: CASSFVRDRGRETQYF; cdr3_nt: TGTGCTAGCAGCTTCGTCCGAGACAGGGGGCGGGAGACCCAGTACTTC
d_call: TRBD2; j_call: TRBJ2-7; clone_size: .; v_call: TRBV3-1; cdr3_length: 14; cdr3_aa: CASSRDGGTYEQYF; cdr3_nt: TGTGCCAGCAGCCGGGACGGGGGGACCTACGAGCAGTACTTC
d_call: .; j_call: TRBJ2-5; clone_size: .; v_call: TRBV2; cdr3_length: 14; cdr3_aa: CASISGGLGETQYF; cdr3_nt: TGTGCCAGCATTTCAGGGGGGCTGGGGGAGACCCAGTACTTC
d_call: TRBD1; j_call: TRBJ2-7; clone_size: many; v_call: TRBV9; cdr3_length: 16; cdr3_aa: CASSVAPRTGGGEQYF; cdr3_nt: TGTGCCAGCAGCGTAGCCCCCAGGACAGGGGGTGGCGAGCAGTACTTC
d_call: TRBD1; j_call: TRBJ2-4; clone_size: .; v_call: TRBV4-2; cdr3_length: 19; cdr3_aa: CASSQEGDRGRRAKNIQYF; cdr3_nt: TGTGCCAGCAGCCAAGAAGGTGACAGGGGGAGGAGGGCCAAAAACATTCAGTACTTC
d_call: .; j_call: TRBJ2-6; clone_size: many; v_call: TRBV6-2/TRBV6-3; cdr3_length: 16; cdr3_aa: CASREAGVSGANVLTF; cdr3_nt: TGTGCCAGCAGGGAGGCAGGGGTCTCTGGGGCCAACGTCCTGACTTTC
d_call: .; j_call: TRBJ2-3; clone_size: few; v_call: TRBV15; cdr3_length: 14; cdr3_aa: CATRPRASTDTQYF; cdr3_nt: TGTGCCACCAGGCCGAGGGCCAGCACAGATACGCAGTATTTT
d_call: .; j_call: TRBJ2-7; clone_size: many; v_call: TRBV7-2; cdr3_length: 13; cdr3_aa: CASSLGVRHEQYF; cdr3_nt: TGTGCCAGCAGCTTGGGGGTAAGGCACGAGCAGTACTTC
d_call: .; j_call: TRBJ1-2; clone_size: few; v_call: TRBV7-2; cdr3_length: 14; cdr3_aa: CASSQYRDNYGYTF; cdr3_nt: TGTGCCAGCAGCCAGTACAGGGATAACTATGGCTACACCTTC
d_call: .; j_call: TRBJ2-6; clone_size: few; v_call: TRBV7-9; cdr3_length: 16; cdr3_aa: CASTPVYGSGANVLTF; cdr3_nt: TGTGCCAGCACCCCGGTCTATGGATCTGGGGCCAACGTCCTGACTTTC
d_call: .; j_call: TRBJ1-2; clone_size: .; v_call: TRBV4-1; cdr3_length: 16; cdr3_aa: CASSQATGRGPYGYTF; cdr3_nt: TGCGCCAGCAGCCAAGCTACGGGCAGGGGACCTTATGGCTACACCTTC
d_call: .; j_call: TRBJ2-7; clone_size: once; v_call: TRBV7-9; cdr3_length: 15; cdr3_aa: CTSSSGGTGSYEQYF; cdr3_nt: TGTACCAGCAGCTCCGGAGGGACGGGGTCCTACGAGCAGTACTTC
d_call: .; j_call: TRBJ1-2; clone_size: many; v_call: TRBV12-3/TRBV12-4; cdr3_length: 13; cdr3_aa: CASSFRRFYGYTF; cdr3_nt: TGTGCCAGCAGTTTTAGGCGGTTCTATGGCTACACCTTC
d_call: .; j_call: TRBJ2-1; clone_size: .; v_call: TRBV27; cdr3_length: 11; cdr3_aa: CAAAGDGEQFF; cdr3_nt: TGTGCGGCCGCAGGGGACGGTGAGCAGTTCTTC
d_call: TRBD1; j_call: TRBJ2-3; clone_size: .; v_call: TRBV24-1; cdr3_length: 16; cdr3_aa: CATDRVEGTGPDTQYF; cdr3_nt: TGTGCCACCGACAGGGTGGAGGGGACAGGGCCAGATACGCAGTATTTT
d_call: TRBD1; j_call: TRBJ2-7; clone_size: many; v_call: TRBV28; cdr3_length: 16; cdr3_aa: CASSFTDRASSYEQYF; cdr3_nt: TGTGCCAGCAGTTTCACTGACAGGGCGAGCTCCTACGAGCAGTACTTC
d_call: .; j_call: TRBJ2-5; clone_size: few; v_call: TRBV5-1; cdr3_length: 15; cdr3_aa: CASSLALSIAETQYF; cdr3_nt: TGCGCCAGCAGCTTGGCATTGTCCATAGCAGAGACCCAGTACTTC
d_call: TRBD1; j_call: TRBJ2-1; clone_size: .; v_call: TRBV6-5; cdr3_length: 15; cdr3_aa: CASSNGQGGYNEQFF; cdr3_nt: TGTGCCAGCAGTAACGGACAGGGTGGATACAATGAGCAGTTCTTC
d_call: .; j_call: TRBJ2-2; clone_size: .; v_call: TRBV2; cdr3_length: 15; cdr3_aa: CATKEGRGFTGELFF; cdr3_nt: TGTGCCACGAAGGAGGGCAGGGGTTTTACCGGGGAGCTGTTTTTT
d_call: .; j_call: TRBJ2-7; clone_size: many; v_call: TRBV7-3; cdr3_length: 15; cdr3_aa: CASSLPVSGAYEQYF; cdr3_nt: TGTGCCAGCAGCCTGCCGGTGTCTGGGGCCTACGAGCAGTACTTC
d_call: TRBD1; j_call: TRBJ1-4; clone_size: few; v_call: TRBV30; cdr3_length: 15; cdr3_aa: CACGQGISTNEKLFF; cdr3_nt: TGTGCCTGCGGACAGGGCATTTCAACTAATGAAAAACTGTTTTTT
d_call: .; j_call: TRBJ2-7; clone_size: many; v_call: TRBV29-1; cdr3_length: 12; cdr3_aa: CSALWPTYEQYF; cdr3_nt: TGCAGCGCCCTATGGCCCACCTACGAGCAGTACTTC
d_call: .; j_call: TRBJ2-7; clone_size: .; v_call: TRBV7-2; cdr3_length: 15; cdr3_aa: CASSLDWGTYNEQYF; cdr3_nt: TGTGCCAGCAGCTTAGATTGGGGGACCTACAATGAGCAGTACTTC
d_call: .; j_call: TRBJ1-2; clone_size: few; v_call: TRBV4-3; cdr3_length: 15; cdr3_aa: CASSQDYRWSRGYTF; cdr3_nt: TGCGCCAGCAGCCAAGATTACAGGTGGTCGAGGGGCTACACCTTC
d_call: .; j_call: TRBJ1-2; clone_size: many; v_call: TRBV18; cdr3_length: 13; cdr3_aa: CASSPGAGYGYTF; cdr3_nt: TGTGCCAGCTCACCGGGAGCAGGGTATGGCTACACCTTC
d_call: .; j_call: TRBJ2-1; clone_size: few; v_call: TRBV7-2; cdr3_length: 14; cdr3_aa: CASSLALVYNEQFF; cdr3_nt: TGTGCCAGCAGTTTGGCCCTCGTATACAATGAGCAGTTCTTC
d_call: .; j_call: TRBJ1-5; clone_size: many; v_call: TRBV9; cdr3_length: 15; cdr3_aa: CASSVDGGNNQPQHF; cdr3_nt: TGTGCCAGCAGCGTAGACGGGGGCAACAATCAGCCCCAGCATTTT
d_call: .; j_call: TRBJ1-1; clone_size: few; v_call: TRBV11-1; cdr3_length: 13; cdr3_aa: CASSDRQWFEAFF; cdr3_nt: TGTGCCAGCAGCGACCGACAGTGGTTTGAAGCTTTCTTT
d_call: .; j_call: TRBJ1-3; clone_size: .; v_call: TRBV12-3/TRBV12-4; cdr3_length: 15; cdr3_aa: CASSKQESSGNTIYF; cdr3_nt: TGTGCCAGCAGTAAGCAGGAGAGCTCTGGAAACACCATATATTTT
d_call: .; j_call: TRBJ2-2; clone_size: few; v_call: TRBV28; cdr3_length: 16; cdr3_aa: CASSLVGGFNTGELFF; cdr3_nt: TGTGCCAGCAGTTTAGTTGGAGGGTTTAACACCGGGGAGCTGTTTTTT
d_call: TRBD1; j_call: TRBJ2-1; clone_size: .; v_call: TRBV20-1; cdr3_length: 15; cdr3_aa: CSARVPGQVTNEQFF; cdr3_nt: TGCAGTGCTAGGGTCCCGGGACAGGTTACCAATGAGCAGTTCTTC
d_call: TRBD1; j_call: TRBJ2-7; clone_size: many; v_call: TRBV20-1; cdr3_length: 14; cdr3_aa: CSARGTGVGGEQYF; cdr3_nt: TGCAGTGCTAGGGGGACAGGGGTTGGTGGCGAGCAGTACTTC
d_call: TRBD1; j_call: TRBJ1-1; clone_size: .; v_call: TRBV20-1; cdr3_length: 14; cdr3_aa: CSARDTGAGTEAFF; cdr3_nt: TGCAGTGCTAGAGATACAGGGGCGGGGACTGAAGCTTTCTTT
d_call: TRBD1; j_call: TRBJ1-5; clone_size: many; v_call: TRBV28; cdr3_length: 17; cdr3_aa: CASRNRDRSYSNQPQHF; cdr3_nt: TGTGCCAGCAGAAACCGGGACAGGAGTTATAGCAATCAGCCCCAGCATTTT
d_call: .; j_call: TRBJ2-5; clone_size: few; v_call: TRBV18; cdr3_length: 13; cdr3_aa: CASQASAAETQYF; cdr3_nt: TGTGCCAGCCAGGCTAGCGCAGCAGAGACCCAGTACTTC
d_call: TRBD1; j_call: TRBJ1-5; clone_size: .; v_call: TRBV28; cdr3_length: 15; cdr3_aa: CASRPETGGHQPQHF; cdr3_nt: TGTGCCAGCAGACCCGAGACAGGGGGCCATCAGCCCCAGCATTTT
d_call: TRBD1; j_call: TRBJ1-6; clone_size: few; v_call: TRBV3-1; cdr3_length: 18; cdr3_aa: CASSQDLGQGADNSPLHF; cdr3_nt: TGTGCCAGCAGCCAAGATCTTGGACAGGGGGCCGATAATTCACCCCTCCACTTT
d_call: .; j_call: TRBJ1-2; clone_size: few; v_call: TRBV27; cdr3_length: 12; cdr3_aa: CASSSRVGGYTF; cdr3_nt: TGTGCCAGCAGTTCTCGGGTTGGCGGCTACACCTTC
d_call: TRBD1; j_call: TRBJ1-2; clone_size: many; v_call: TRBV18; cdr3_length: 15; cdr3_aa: CASSLEEGQAYGYTF; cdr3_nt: TGTGCCAGCTCACTAGAGGAGGGACAGGCATATGGCTACACCTTC
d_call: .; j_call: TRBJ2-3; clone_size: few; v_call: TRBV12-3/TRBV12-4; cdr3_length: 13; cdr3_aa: CASSLSDRDTQYF; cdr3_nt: TGTGCCAGCAGTTTATCCGACAGAGATACGCAGTATTTT
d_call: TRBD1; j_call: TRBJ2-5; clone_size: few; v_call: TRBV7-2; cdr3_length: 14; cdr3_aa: CASSLERQGKAQYF; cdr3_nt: TGTGCCAGCAGCTTAGAAAGACAGGGAAAGGCCCAGTACTTC
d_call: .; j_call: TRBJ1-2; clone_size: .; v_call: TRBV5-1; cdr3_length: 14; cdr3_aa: CASRAGIGVDGYTF; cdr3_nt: TGCGCCAGCAGAGCCGGGATAGGGGTAGATGGCTACACCTTC
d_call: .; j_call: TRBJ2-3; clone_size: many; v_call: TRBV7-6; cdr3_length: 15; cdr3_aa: CASRPGQESTDTQYF; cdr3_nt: TGTGCCAGCCGACCGGGACAAGAAAGCACAGATACGCAGTATTTT
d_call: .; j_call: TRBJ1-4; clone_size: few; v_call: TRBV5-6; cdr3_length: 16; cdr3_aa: CASSLTAGATNEKLFF; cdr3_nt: TGTGCCAGCAGCTTGACCGCGGGGGCAACTAATGAAAAACTGTTTTTT
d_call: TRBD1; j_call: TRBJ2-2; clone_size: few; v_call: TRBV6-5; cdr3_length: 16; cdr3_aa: CASTHTGGVITGELFF; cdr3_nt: TGTGCCAGCACCCATACAGGGGGCGTCATCACCGGGGAGCTGTTTTTT
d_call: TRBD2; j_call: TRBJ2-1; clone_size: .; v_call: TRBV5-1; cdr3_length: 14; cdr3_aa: CASRGGNSYNEQFF; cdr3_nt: TGCGCCAGCAGGGGGGGGAACTCCTACAATGAGCAGTTCTTC